What follows is one TCR beta chain and its context. The germline V gene encodes CDR1 PRHDT and CDR2 FYEKMQ (reference sequence). This CDR3 is built from 18 residues. Unmatched junction bases numbered 10, after V lost 5 bases and J lost 4 bases. This sample was taken from a study of blood T cell repertoires in COVID-19. Study as a whole: Both acute and convalescent COVID-19 samples were obtained from the United States, Italy and Spain.

The assay was immunoSEQ multiplex PCR, and TCRdb's table has in-frame clones only and misses some. This table holds some 460,000 clones, roughly 89% found once. The specimen was peripheral blood. This clonotype was obtained from a woman aged 30 to 39 with acute or convalescent COVID-19. The chain links TRBV13 to TRBJ2-3; TRBD2 matches at 15 bases. DNA for the CDR3: TGTGCCAGCAGCCCAAAAGGGACTAGCGGGGGGTTGGCAGATACGCAGTATTTT. This gives the protein CASSPKGTSGGLADTQYF.